Following are 7 T cell receptor beta chains from one sample sequenced in a study of T cells in Graves' hyperthyroidism and ophthalmopathy. Using RNA transcripts as the source, TCR beta CDR3 regions were amplified. Using the HTBI primer set, a first-round RT-PCR was run on the TCR CDR3. TCRdb re-called the multiplex PCR reads through MiXCR, storing one row per CDR3 protein. Of a few hundred thousand distinct CDR3 sequences in the sample, about 15% were seen once. Sequencing was carried out using blood. Receptors originate from a woman between 25 and 40 years old with Graves' hyperthyroidism.

This clonotype has more than one count but fewer than ten. This chain connects TRBV6-1 to TRBJ2-7; TRBD1 matches 9 bases. V shed 7 bases and J 5 bases; nucleotides not matched to a gene: 9. Germline V gives CDR1 MNHNS, CDR2 SASEGT. The CDR3 loop spans 14 amino acids. CDR3 region: CASKAGTGFDEQYF. In DNA, the CDR3 is TGTGCCAGCAAAGCCGGGACAGGGTTCGACGAGCAGTACTTC.

This clonotype has at least ten counts. J is TRBJ2-7 and V is TRBV5-1; 8 bases are a match to TRBD1. Trimming cost V 0 bases and J 3 bases; bases outside gene matches: 8. The CDR3 consists of 16 residues. Germline CDR1 and CDR2: SGHRS and YFSETQ. The CDR3 protein is CASSLVSGQGFYEQYF. As DNA, the CDR3 is TGCGCCAGCAGCTTGGTTTCAGGACAGGGCTTCTACGAGCAGTACTTC.

This clonotype was found many times. The CDR3, as DNA: TGTGCCAGCAGCTTGATGGGGCAACTGTTTTTT. Residues: CASSLMGQLFF. The chain recombines TRBV11-2 with TRBJ1-4, with TRBD1 as a possible D gene (5 bases). The V gene's germline CDR1 is SGHAT and CDR2 FQNNGV. This CDR3 region has 11 residues. The V end was cut by 3 bases, the J end by 12 bases, with 8 bases between.

This clonotype was found a few times. CDR3 residues: CASSQEVSGAGELFF. The CDR3 DNA is TGTGCCAGCAGCCAAGAGGTTAGCGGGGCCGGGGAGCTGTTTTTT. The chain is built from TRBV3-1 and TRBJ2-2; 8 bases agree with TRBD2. Germline-derived CDR1 and CDR2 are LGHDT and YNNKEL (reference sequence). Unmatched junction bases numbered 3, after V lost 0 bases and J lost 6 bases. The CDR3 spans 15 residues.

The sample holds a few counts of this clonotype. This chain's CDR3 is CASSEALRTSTDTQYF. The CDR3 DNA reads as TGTGCCAGCAGTGAAGCGCTTAGGACCAGCACAGATACGCAGTATTTT. The genes are TRBV6-1 and TRBJ2-3; no definite D call. This CDR3 region has 16 residues. Per the germline V gene, CDR1 is MNHNS and CDR2 is SASEGT. Trimming removed 0 bases from V and 0 bases from J, with 10 bases in between.

This clonotype was detected ten times or more. The chain carries TRBV6-1 and TRBJ2-6, with D hard to call. V gave up 5 bases and J gave up 6 bases, with 14 bases separating them. The germline V gene encodes CDR1 MNHNS and CDR2 SASEGT. The CDR3 length is 15 residues. DNA of the CDR3: TGTGCCAGCAGTTATGTCAGGAACATGGCCAACGTCCTGACTTTC. As protein: CASSYVRNMANVLTF.

The chain carries TRBV28 and TRBJ2-7, with 8 nucleotides matching TRBD2. The CDR3 loop spans 14 amino acids. Germline CDR1 MDHEN, CDR2 SYDVKM. V shed 7 bases, J shed 2 bases, and the junction held 7 bases outside the gene matches. The CDR3 region has the DNA TGTGCCAGCAAATCCGGGGGGGCTCCCTACGAGCAGTACTTC. Protein sequence: CASKSGGAPYEQYF. The full variable domain, with the rest looked up from reference TRBV28 and TRBJ2-7, is DVKVTQSSRYLVKRTGEKVFLECVQDMDHENMFWYRQDPGLGLRLIYFSYDVKMKEKGDIPEGYSVSREKKERFSLILESASTNQTSMYLCASKSGGAPYEQYFGPGTRLTVT.